This T cell receptor (beta chain) is drawn from a study of T cell responses to AZD1222 COVID-19 vaccine. Clones were read by immunoSEQ multiplex PCR, and TCRdb kept only the in-frame ones, dropping some. The data contain 140,000 to 150,000 clones, roughly nine tenths of them singletons. The study's findings and limits: Vaccination with two AZD1222 doses was followed by a rise in Spike-specific TCR breadth and depth.

Details on this clone: Its antigen is unknown.

Here the sequenced sample was peripheral blood, taken on day 0 of AZD1222 vaccination. This TCR was recovered from an adult in good health.

DNA for the CDR3: TGTGCCAGTACCCAAGGGACGGGCACTGAAGCTTTCTTT. This codes for CASTQGTGTEAFF. The chain is built from TRBV19 and TRBJ1-1; a weak D match, TRBD1 (5 bases). CDR1 LNHDA and CDR2 SQIVND come from the germline V gene (reference sequence). The V and J ends lost 7 bases and 4 bases respectively, with 13 bases between them. The CDR3 is 13 amino acids.